The 10 T cell receptor beta chains listed next were all sequenced from one sample in a study of blood T cells in healthy people across ages. Primers used in a second PCR of roughly 7 to 12 cycles were a sample-barcoded 5' primer and a J-beta primer mix. TCRdb used MiXCR to reprocess the 5' RACE reads, holding one entry per CDR3 protein. The data contain 650,000 to 1,000,000 distinct CDR3 sequences, under 40% of them singletons. The sample comprised blood. The source of these receptors is a man aged 18 to 30 in good health.

The chain recombines TRBV4-2 with TRBJ2-5; D is undetermined. The CDR3 covers 15 residues. Germline V gives CDR1 LGHNA, CDR2 YNFKEQ. Trimming removed 4 bases at V and 1 base at J, with 13 bases between. The chain's CDR3 is CASSPRGRPQETQYF. CDR3 coding DNA: TGTGCCAGCAGCCCACGCGGCAGACCCCAAGAGACCCAGTACTTC.

This clonotype was seen only a few times. The V and J genes are TRBV5-1 and TRBJ1-5; 9 bases line up with TRBD1. CDR1 and CDR2 from the germline V gene are SGHRS and YFSETQ. Trimming cost V 4 bases and J 8 bases; bases outside gene matches: 7. CDR3 length equals 14 residues. CDR3 sequence reads: CASSPGTGMEPQHF. The CDR3 DNA follows: TGCGCCAGCAGCCCAGGGACAGGGATGGAGCCCCAGCATTTT.

This clonotype came up a few times. V is TRBV29-1 and J is TRBJ1-5, with 9 bases lining up with TRBD1. Germline CDR1 SQVTM, CDR2 ANQGSEA. The CDR3 consists of 14 residues. V lost 4 bases, J lost 3 bases, and 4 bases stayed unmatched. As DNA, the CDR3 is TGCAGCGTTGCCGGGACAGGGTTCAATCAGCCCCAGCATTTT. Translation gives CSVAGTGFNQPQHF.

In its sample, this clonotype was seen many times. This sequence joins TRBV5-1 and TRBJ2-3, with 9 bases that match TRBD1. The ends lost 4 bases at V and 4 bases at J; junction bases unmatched: 7. CDR3 length equals 15 residues. Looked up from germline, CDR1 is SGHRS and CDR2 is YFSETQ. DNA of the CDR3: TGCGCCAGCAGCCGGACAGGGGTAGCACCAGATACGCAGTATTTT. Its protein product is CASSRTGVAPDTQYF.

This clonotype appeared many times. The chain has TRBV6-6 and TRBJ2-7, with TRBD2 identical over 14 bases. Germline lookup yields CDR1 MNHNY and CDR2 SVGAGI (reference sequence). The trim removed 7 bases at V and 3 bases at J, leaving 11 bases unmatched. The CDR3 sequence is 17 residues long. DNA for the CDR3: TGTGCCAGCATACCGGGACTAGCGGGGGAGTTTAGCTACGAGCAGTACTTC. Protein product: CASIPGLAGEFSYEQYF.

The chain combines TRBV5-1 with TRBJ1-2; D may be TRBD1 (5 bases). The germline V gene encodes CDR1 SGHRS and CDR2 YFSETQ. The V end lost 2 bases, the J end lost 8 bases, and 19 bases lay between the germline ends. This CDR3 comprises 15 residues. The DNA of the CDR3 is TGCGCCAGCAGCTTTACCAGAGGGGACCGGCGGGGCTACACCTTC. This sequence encodes CASSFTRGDRRGYTF.

Comments on this clonotype: One end of the junction does not line up with germline, which may come from a read error. The chain has TRBV7-3 and TRBJ1-1; D is perhaps TRBD1 (5 bases). Germline-derived CDR1 and CDR2 are SGHTA and FQGTGA. This CDR3 region has 13 residues. This CDR3 reads CASSVTQAQGAFF. The CDR3 DNA is TGTGCCAGCAGCGTAACACAGGCCCAAGGAGCTTTCTTT.

The chain combines TRBV4-3 with TRBJ2-1; 8 bases line up with TRBD2. V dropped 0 bases and J dropped 4; count of bases not matched to a gene: 5. This CDR3 has 16 amino acids. The germline V gene has CDR1 LGHNA and CDR2 YSLEER. The CDR3 spells CASSQDPAGAYNEQFF. DNA for the CDR3: TGCGCCAGCAGCCAAGACCCAGCGGGGGCGTACAATGAGCAGTTCTTC.

This clonotype was recorded at least ten times. This rearrangement joins TRBV10-3 to TRBJ2-7; TRBD2 aligns across 7 bases. V lost 3 bases to trimming and J lost 5 bases; unmatched junction nucleotides: 10. Germline CDR1 and CDR2: ENHRY and SYGVKD. The CDR3 contains 15 residues. The CDR3 sequence is CAISDTSGVSDEQYF. CDR3 DNA sequence: TGTGCCATCAGTGATACCAGCGGGGTATCTGACGAGCAGTACTTC.

The chain couples TRBV2 to TRBJ1-6; D is perhaps TRBD1 (6 bases). The CDR3 is 14 amino acids. CDR1 is SNHLY, CDR2 FYNNEI, per germline. Trimming removed 4 bases from V and 13 bases from J, with 17 bases in between. The CDR3 nucleotides are TGTGCCAGCAGTGCGACCGGGACACGCAGCCCCCTCCACTTT. Its translation: CASSATGTRSPLHF.